The T cell receptor beta chain described here comes from a study of OX40 agonist ivuxolimab in advanced cancers. Study overall: Hepatocellular carcinoma, melanoma, renal cell or head and neck cancer occurred in dose-escalation patients.

The length of the CDR3 is 11 residues. CDR1 GTSNPN and CDR2 SVGIG come from the germline V gene (reference sequence). The V gene lost 7 bases and the J gene lost 4 bases, with 10 bases spanning the gap. Sequencing was performed with immunoSEQ multiplex PCR; in TCRdb, only in-frame clones are kept and a portion is missing. The sample has 65,000 to 95,000 clones, around 83% seen once; the top ten hold about 0.73%. At cycle 4 day 1, cycle 7 day 1, and baseline, blood was sampled. As regards this clone: Its antigen remains unidentified.

Overall study findings and caveats: Clonal expansion in partial responders at 0.1-3.0 mg/kg ranked among the lowest. Relative to CD4+ cells, CD8+ T cells on average had more expanded clones.

The source is an adult with an advanced solid tumor such as melanoma, head and neck, liver or kidney cancer. The J gene is TRBJ1-2, the V gene TRBV30, with a tentative D call TRBD1 (5 bases). This material consisted of CD4+ or CD8+ T cells sorted from blood, taken in a trial of the OX40 agonist ivuxolimab. As DNA, the CDR3 is TGTGCCTCTTGGGACGGCTATGGCTACACCTTC. Residues: CASWDGYGYTF.